Sequencing of this TCR beta chain was carried out in a study of cytomegalovirus exposure and HLA in healthy donors. Across the study: Earlier findings included approximately 120 million unique TCR beta sequences obtained from 150 million to 200 million T cells.

The PCR contained 60 Vbeta and 13 Jbeta primers. Sequencing was performed with immunoSEQ multiplex PCR; in TCRdb, only in-frame clones are kept and a portion is missing. The sample shows about 120,000 clones, under 85% of them seen only once. To note about this clone: Its antigen remains unidentified.

The CDR3 loop spans 16 amino acids. V lost 0 bases, J lost 0 bases, and 9 bases lay in between. Germline values: CDR1 ENHRY, CDR2 SYGVKD. Findings of the study overall: As confirmed in vitro, three CMV-associated chains were specific for CMV antigens.

The sample consisted of PBMCs. The TCR was taken from a man aged 18 to 35 in good health and CMV-seropositive. The V gene is TRBV10-3, the J gene TRBJ2-1; a weak D match, TRBD1 (6 bases). CDR3 protein: CAISESEGVSYNEQFF. In DNA form, the CDR3 reads TGTGCCATCAGTGAGTCCGAGGGGGTCTCCTACAATGAGCAGTTCTTC.